This T cell receptor (beta chain) is from a study of beta chain features in type 1 diabetes. The study, taken as a whole, reports: Here, the possible influence of HLA type (on TCRB rearrangement) remained unresolved. Fewer insertions but more deletions were seen at VDJ junctions in type 1 diabetes patients.

This clone was counted only a few times. Antigen specificity is unknown. Via CD45RO/CCR7/CD25/CD127/CD95/CD27, cells of the CD4+ naive, central memory, regulatory and stem cell-like memory subsets were sorted. The study reverse transcribed the entire isolated RNA, so it sequenced expressed TCRB transcripts. Generated by immunoSEQ multiplex PCR, the TCRdb table keeps only in-frame clones and is missing some. The sample has a few hundred thousand clones; approximately 15% are singletons. The CDR3 is 16 amino acids. Trimming took 4 bases from V and 0 from J, leaving 15 bases between them. Germline lookup yields CDR1 SGHTA and CDR2 FQGNSA.

The sample consisted of naive CD4+ T cells from blood. The clonotype comes from a man aged 25 to 40 in good health. This chain links TRBV7-2 with TRBJ1-1; D ambiguous. The CDR3 DNA is TGTGCCAGCAGCTCTGGACGGCTTGACATGAACACTGAAGCTTTCTTT. It specifies CASSSGRLDMNTEAFF. Looking up the rest from reference TRBV7-2 and TRBJ1-1 gives the full variable domain: GAGVSQSPSNKVTEKGKDVELRCDPISGHTALYWYRQSLGQGLEFLIYFQGNSAPDKSGLPSDRFSAERTGGSVSTLTIQRTQQEDSAVYLCASSSGRLDMNTEAFFGQGTRLTVV.